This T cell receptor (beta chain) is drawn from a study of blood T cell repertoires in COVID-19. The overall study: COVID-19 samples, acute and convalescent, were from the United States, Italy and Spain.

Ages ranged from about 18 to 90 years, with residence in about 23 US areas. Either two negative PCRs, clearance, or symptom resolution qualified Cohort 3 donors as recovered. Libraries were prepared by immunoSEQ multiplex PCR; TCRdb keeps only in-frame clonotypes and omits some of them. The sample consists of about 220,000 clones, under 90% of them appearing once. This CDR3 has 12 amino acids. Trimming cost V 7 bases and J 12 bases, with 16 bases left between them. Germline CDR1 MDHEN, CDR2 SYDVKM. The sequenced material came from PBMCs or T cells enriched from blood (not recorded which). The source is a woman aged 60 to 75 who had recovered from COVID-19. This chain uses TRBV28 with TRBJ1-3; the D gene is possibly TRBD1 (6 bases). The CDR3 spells CASTGGGHSIYF. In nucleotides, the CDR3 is TGTGCCAGCACCGGGGGGGGGCATAGCATATATTTT.